The 4 T cell receptor beta chains given below trace back to one sample, sequenced in a study of cytomegalovirus exposure and HLA in healthy donors. Produced via immunoSEQ multiplex PCR; TCRdb's table is partial and in-frame only. The sample lists about 130,000 clones, roughly nine tenths occurring once. Sequenced input: PBMCs. Receptor source: a young woman in good health and CMV-seropositive.

This rearrangement joins TRBV6-5 to TRBJ2-3; the D is unclear. V lost 6 bases and J 5 bases, leaving 9 bases between the germline ends. The CDR3 is 12 amino acids. CDR1 and CDR2 from the germline V gene are MNHEY and SVGAGI. CDR3 sequence: CASRRSGDTQYF. The CDR3 DNA reads TGTGCCAGCAGGCGGTCGGGAGATACGCAGTATTTT.

The chain uses TRBV18 and TRBJ1-3, with unresolved D. The V end lost 3 bases, the J end lost 4 bases, and 16 bases lay between the germline ends. The length of the CDR3 is 16 residues. Germline assignment: CDR1 KGHSH and CDR2 LQKENI. The CDR3 DNA reads as TGTGCCAGCTCACCCCCAGGCACCCAGAGCGGAAACACCATATATTTT. Translating gives CASSPPGTQSGNTIYF.

V and J are TRBV28 and TRBJ2-3, with a possible D match to TRBD1 (5 bases). Germline CDR1 MDHEN, CDR2 SYDVKM. With 6 bases removed from V and 2 bases from J, the gap between germline ends came to 12 bases. This CDR3 comprises 14 residues. In DNA form, the CDR3 reads TGTGCCAGCAGCAAGGGGATAGTCACAGATACGCAGTATTTT. This translates into CASSKGIVTDTQYF.

The J gene is TRBJ1-1, the V gene TRBV30; TRBD1 aligns across 7 bases. The CDR3 spans 14 residues. The germline V gene encodes CDR1 GTSNPN and CDR2 SVGIG (reference sequence). V lost 2 bases and J lost 2; bases outside the gene matches: 5. This CDR3 is CAWSPGTVNTEAFF. CDR3 bases: TGTGCCTGGAGTCCCGGGACAGTTAACACTGAAGCTTTCTTT. The variable domain in full, completed from reference TRBV30 and TRBJ1-1, reads SQTIHQWPATLVQPVGSPLSLECTVEGTSNPNLYWYRQAAGRGLQLLFYSVGIGQISSEVPQNLSASRPQDRQFILSSKKLLLSDSGFYLCAWSPGTVNTEAFFGQGTRLTVV.